This TCR beta chain was recovered during a study of blood T cell repertoires in COVID-19. Study-wide context: Sample material is recorded as cDNA or gDNA derived from T cells, B-cell-depleted T cells, or PBMCs.

This CDR3 has 17 residues. Followed longitudinally, the Seattle patients had been enrolled during active infection. Libraries were prepared by immunoSEQ multiplex PCR; TCRdb keeps only in-frame clonotypes and omits some of them. The data show 330,000 or so clones, about 92% seen once. The table lists this clone with a count of one. The rearrangement uses TRBV21-1 and TRBJ1-5; the DNA was not used to check the table's D call, TRBD1. TRBV21-1 is noted as a pseudogene. The sequencing sample was made of peripheral blood. The clonotype originates from a woman aged 60-70 years with COVID-19, enrolled during active disease. The CDR3 reads CASSTLDRHPSNQPQHF. DNA for the CDR3: TGTGCCAGCAGCACTCTGGACAGACACCCTTCAAATCAGCCCCAGCATTTT.